Listed below are T cell receptor beta chains from one sample, sequenced in a study of T cells in Graves' hyperthyroidism and ophthalmopathy. TCRdb used MiXCR to reprocess the multiplex PCR reads, holding one entry per CDR3 protein. The sample lists some 140,000 distinct CDR3 sequences, around 20% occurring once. Sequencing input: blood. These receptors were taken from a woman in her fifties or sixties with Graves' hyperthyroidism that later progressed to Graves' ophthalmopathy. The CDR3 runs from the conserved cysteine through the conserved F or W. The D gene is left open where the match is weak. Rows give clone size only sometimes, using once, few, many, or a class for an expanded clone.

clone size: few
J gene: TRBJ2-1
D gene: .
V gene: TRBV9
CDR3 protein: CASSPPGPSKFF
CDR3 DNA: TGTGCCAGCAGCCCCCCCGGGCCCAGTAAGTTCTTC

clone size: few
J gene: TRBJ2-1
D gene: TRBD2
V gene: TRBV12-5
CDR3 protein: CASGLVLSSGRGDNEQFF
CDR3 DNA: TGTGCTAGTGGTTTGGTACTATCTAGCGGGAGGGGGGACAATGAGCAGTTCTTC

clone size: many
J gene: TRBJ2-1
D gene: TRBD2
V gene: TRBV5-1
CDR3 protein: CASSLLAGWSYNEQFF
CDR3 DNA: TGCGCCAGCAGCTTACTAGCGGGATGGTCCTACAATGAGCAGTTCTTC

clone size: many
J gene: TRBJ1-1
D gene: .
V gene: TRBV29-1
CDR3 protein: CSVEVRTSNTEAFF
CDR3 DNA: TGCAGCGTTGAAGTCCGGACATCAAACACTGAAGCTTTCTTT

clone size: many
J gene: TRBJ2-7
D gene: .
V gene: TRBV10-3
CDR3 protein: CAISGDWIQQYF
CDR3 DNA: TGTGCCATCAGCGGGGACTGGATCCAGCAGTACTTC

clone size: few
J gene: TRBJ2-1
D gene: .
V gene: TRBV10-3
CDR3 protein: CAISGGDEQFF
CDR3 DNA: TGTGCCATCAGCGGTGGAGATGAGCAGTTCTTC

clone size: .
J gene: TRBJ2-3
D gene: TRBD2
V gene: TRBV20-1
CDR3 protein: CSARGAWTSGPTDTQYF
CDR3 DNA: TGCAGTGCTAGAGGGGCCTGGACTAGCGGGCCCACAGATACGCAGTATTTT

clone size: .
J gene: TRBJ2-7
D gene: .
V gene: TRBV18
CDR3 protein: CASSPQAGYDEQYF
CDR3 DNA: TGTGCCAGCTCACCACAGGCAGGGTACGACGAGCAGTACTTC

clone size: few
J gene: TRBJ1-5
D gene: .
V gene: TRBV6-1
CDR3 protein: CASSLRSNQPQHF
CDR3 DNA: TGTGCCAGCAGTTTGAGGAGCAATCAGCCCCAGCATTTT

clone size: .
J gene: TRBJ2-4
D gene: .
V gene: TRBV6-1
CDR3 protein: CASRRTGKNIQYF
CDR3 DNA: TGTGCCAGCAGAAGGACGGGAAAAAACATTCAGTACTTC

clone size: few
J gene: TRBJ2-1
D gene: .
V gene: TRBV29-1
CDR3 protein: CSVEDHTTNEQFF
CDR3 DNA: TGCAGCGTTGAAGATCATACTACCAATGAGCAGTTCTTC

clone size: .
J gene: TRBJ2-4
D gene: TRBD2
V gene: TRBV28
CDR3 protein: CASSHGLAGSTF
CDR3 DNA: TGTGCCAGCAGTCACGGACTAGCGGGGTCTACCTTC

clone size: .
J gene: TRBJ2-3
D gene: .
V gene: TRBV12-3/TRBV12-4
CDR3 protein: CASSLDGAGTDTQYF
CDR3 DNA: TGTGCCAGCAGTTTAGACGGGGCGGGGACAGATACGCAGTATTTT

clone size: few
J gene: TRBJ1-5
D gene: .
V gene: TRBV19
CDR3 protein: CASSIGRPAGQPQHF
CDR3 DNA: TGTGCCAGTAGTATTGGCAGGCCAGCAGGTCAGCCCCAGCATTTT

clone size: few
J gene: TRBJ2-6
D gene: .
V gene: TRBV7-2
CDR3 protein: CASSAHGSPGANVLTF
CDR3 DNA: TGTGCCAGCAGCGCACACGGGAGCCCTGGGGCCAACGTCCTGACTTTC

clone size: .
J gene: TRBJ1-2
D gene: .
V gene: TRBV30
CDR3 protein: CAWYNYGYTF
CDR3 DNA: TGTGCCTGGTACAACTATGGCTACACCTTC

clone size: many
J gene: TRBJ1-2
D gene: .
V gene: TRBV3-1
CDR3 protein: CASSQGYGYTF
CDR3 DNA: TGTGCCAGCAGCCAGGGCTATGGCTACACCTTC

clone size: many
J gene: TRBJ1-1
D gene: .
V gene: TRBV28
CDR3 protein: CAILNEGVGARNEAFF
CDR3 DNA: TGTGCCATCCTTAATGAGGGGGTAGGCGCTCGTAATGAAGCTTTCTTT

clone size: few
J gene: TRBJ2-5
D gene: TRBD1
V gene: TRBV29-1
CDR3 protein: CSVVGGEGQIKRTQYF
CDR3 DNA: TGCAGCGTTGTAGGTGGTGAGGGACAGATTAAGAGAACCCAGTACTTC

clone size: .
J gene: TRBJ2-1
D gene: TRBD2
V gene: TRBV6-1
CDR3 protein: CASSRGTSGGLLEQFF
CDR3 DNA: TGTGCCAGCAGCCGGGGGACTAGCGGGGGCCTTCTTGAGCAGTTCTTC